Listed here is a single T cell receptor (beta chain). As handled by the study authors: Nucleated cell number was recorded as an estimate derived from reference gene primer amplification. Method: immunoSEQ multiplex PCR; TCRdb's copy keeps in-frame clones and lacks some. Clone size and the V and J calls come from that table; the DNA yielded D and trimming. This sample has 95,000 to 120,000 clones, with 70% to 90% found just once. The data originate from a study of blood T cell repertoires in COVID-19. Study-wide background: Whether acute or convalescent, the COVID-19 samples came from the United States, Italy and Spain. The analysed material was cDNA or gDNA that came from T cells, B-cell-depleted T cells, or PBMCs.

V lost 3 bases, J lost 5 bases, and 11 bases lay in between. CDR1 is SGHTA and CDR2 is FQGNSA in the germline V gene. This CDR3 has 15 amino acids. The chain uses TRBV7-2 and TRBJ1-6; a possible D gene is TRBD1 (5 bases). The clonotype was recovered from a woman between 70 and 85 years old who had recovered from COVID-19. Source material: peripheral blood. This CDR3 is CASSLLQADNSPLHF. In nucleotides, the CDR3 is TGTGCCAGCAGCTTGTTACAGGCAGATAATTCACCCCTCCACTTT.